Listed below are T cell receptor beta chains from one sample, sequenced in a study of graft-versus-host responses after intestinal transplantation. TCRdb keeps only in-frame clones here, not all; method: immunoSEQ multiplex PCR. This sample yields about 14,000 clones, of which approximately 40% are seen a single time; approximately 2.2% belongs to the top ten. Sequences were derived from alloreactive CD8+ T cells from a mixed lymphocyte reaction culture, sampled before intestinal transplant. Receptor source: a human patient who received an intestinal transplant. The CDR3 runs from the conserved cysteine through the conserved F or W. The order of the fields is V gene, CDR3 protein.

>TRBV10-3
CAISPSSSPYNEQFF
>TRBV10-2
CASSEYQRGDSYNEQFF
>TRBV27
CASSTKPLTHIGTDTQYF
>TRBV5-4
CASSPSGTTNEKLFF
>TRBV7-9
CASSLPGQGSSDTQYF
>TRBV7-9
CASSQTLHETQYF
>TRBV6-1
CASSNFGLEQYF
>TRBV20-1
CSRTENTEAFF
>TRBV6-1
CASRLGQLSEQFF
>TRBV27
CASSPGTGGYEQYF
>TRBV27
CASGLYSNQPQHF